This T cell receptor beta chain is drawn from a study of identical twins. Study outcomes and limitations: With beta out-of-frame sequences, excess sharing by twins was weaker.

Remarks on this clonotype: Its specificity is not known.

Germline loops: CDR1 ENHRY, CDR2 SYGVKD. CDR3 length: 13 amino acids. Trimming cost V 11 bases and J 0 bases, with 11 bases left between them. TCRdb used MiXCR to reprocess the 5' RACE reads, holding one entry per CDR3 protein. The sample consists of hundreds of thousands of distinct CDR3 sequences, about 18% of them appearing once. These records were also assigned to another study, of T cells expressing NK-cell markers.

The receptor's source is a woman aged 18-29 years in good health. The chain has TRBV10-3 and TRBJ2-1; no definite D call. The specimen was PBMCs. DNA of the CDR3: TGTGCCGTCCACGTGAGCTCCTACAATGAGCAGTTCTTC. Translating it yields CAVHVSSYNEQFF.